These 27 T cell receptor beta chains share one sample of origin, sequenced in a study of beta chain features in type 1 diabetes (dated by TCRdb to the late 2010s). The method behind the library was the immunoSEQ multiplex PCR assay. The High Capacity cDNA Reverse Transcription Kit was used to reverse transcribe all of the isolated RNA, meaning that expressed TCRB transcripts were what got sequenced. In its TCRdb copy, this immuneACCESS table keeps in-frame sequences only and misses some clones. Where compared with another copy, unresolved V genes explain less than half of these, and the others have no known cause. The sample table records 620,000 or so clones; 15% to 19% of these occur just once. About 0.093% of the sample lies in the top ten. Sequencing used naive CD4+ T cells from blood. The label giving this sample's cell subset or site can be read as: true naive CD4+ T cells. These receptors were collected from a man younger than 35 in good health.

V usage is TRBV15 and J usage is TRBJ2-2; 8 bases fit TRBD1. J was trimmed by 15 bases and V by 3 bases; bases with no gene match: 3. CDR1 and CDR2 (germline): LNHNV, YYDKDF (reference sequence). The CDR3 is made up of 11 amino acids. The CDR3 spells CATSRTGVVFF. The CDR3 DNA sequence: TGTGCCACCAGCAGGACAGGGGTGGTGTTTTTT.

The rearrangement links TRBV14 to TRBJ1-1; D is undetermined. V lost 5 bases to trimming and J lost 1 base, with 5 bases between them. CDR3 length: 12 residues. The germline gives CDR1 SGHDN, CDR2 FVKESK. This CDR3 is CASSEGNTEAFF. The CDR3 DNA reads TGTGCCAGCAGCGAGGGGAACACTGAAGCTTTCTTT.

This chain uses TRBV19 with TRBJ2-5; D tentatively fits TRBD1 or TRBD2 (6 bases each). The CDR3 is 15 residues long. The V end was cut by 4 bases, the J end by 1 base, with 13 bases between. CDR1 and CDR2 (germline): LNHDA, SQIVND (reference sequence). This chain's CDR3 is CASSSRGTPQETQYF. The CDR3 nucleotides read TGTGCCAGTAGTAGCCGCGGGACACCCCAAGAGACCCAGTACTTC.

V and J are TRBV7-7 and TRBJ2-7; 14 positions agree with TRBD2. The CDR3 contains 19 residues. V was clipped by 3 bases and J by 3 bases; unmatched bases: 13. Germline V lookup: CDR1 SSHAT, CDR2 FNYEAQ (reference sequence). For the CDR3, the DNA is TGTGCCAGCAGCTTTCCCGGGACTAGCGGGAGCCCCCTCTACTACGAGCAGTACTTC. Its protein product is CASSFPGTSGSPLYYEQYF. The full variable domain, in which reference TRBV7-7 and TRBJ2-7 provide the parts outside the CDR3, is GAGVSQSPRYKVTKRGQDVTLRCDPISSHATLYWYQQALGQGPEFLTYFNYEAQPDKSGLPSDRFSAERPEGSISTLTIQRTEQRDSAMYRCASSFPGTSGSPLYYEQYFGPGTRLTVT.

This clone was counted only a few times. The chain is built from TRBV14 and TRBJ2-7; no clear D. Germline CDR1 is SGHDN and CDR2 is FVKESK. Trimming left V 4 bases short and J 0 bases short, with 13 bases between. This CDR3 spans 15 amino acids. The CDR3, as DNA: TGTGCCAGCAGCCCCCTTGCCGGGTCCTCCTACGAGCAGTACTTC. Encoded protein: CASSPLAGSSYEQYF.

This clone was seen a handful of times. The rearrangement uses TRBV7-6 and TRBJ2-7, with D maybe TRBD1 (5 bases). The CDR3 is 14 residues long. Germline CDR1 SGHVS, CDR2 FNYEAQ. Deletions cut 5 bases from V and 0 bases from J, with 11 bases between. For the CDR3, the DNA is TGTGCCAGCAGCATTGGGGCCCACTCCTACGAGCAGTACTTC. Its translation is CASSIGAHSYEQYF. Complete variable domain (other parts from reference TRBV7-6 and TRBJ2-7): GAGVSQSPRYKVTKRGQDVALRCDPISGHVSLYWYRQALGQGPEFLTYFNYEAQQDKSGLPNDRFSAERPEGSISTLTIQRTEQRDSAMYRCASSIGAHSYEQYFGPGTRLTVT.

This chain uses TRBV19 with TRBJ1-2, with 7 positions matching TRBD1. V shed 7 bases and J 4 bases; nucleotides not matched to a gene: 12. The length of the CDR3 is 15 residues. Germline CDR1 LNHDA, CDR2 SQIVND (reference sequence). The CDR3 nucleotides read TGTGCCAGTACCACTTCGACAGGGATAGGCTATGGCTACACCTTC. Amino acids: CASTTSTGIGYGYTF.

The chain is built from TRBV7-2 and TRBJ2-7, with D unresolved. Germline CDR1 SGHTA, CDR2 FQGNSA. V lost 0 bases, J lost 5 bases, and 11 bases lay in between. This CDR3 is 14 amino acids long. Here the CDR3 reads CASSLAGRSHEQYF. The CDR3 bases are TGTGCCAGCAGCTTAGCGGGTCGGTCTCACGAGCAGTACTTC.

The chain employs TRBV5-1 and TRBJ2-6; the match to TRBD1 covers 7 bases. This CDR3 region has 15 residues. Germline CDR1 SGHRS, CDR2 YFSETQ. J gave up 4 bases and V 4 bases, and 5 bases lay outside the gene matches. The DNA for the CDR3 is TGCGCCAGCAGCGCCGGACAGGCGGGGGCCAACGTCCTGACTTTC. Translating gives CASSAGQAGANVLTF. The complete variable domain, with remaining parts taken from reference TRBV5-1 and TRBJ2-6, reads KAGVTQTPRYLIKTRGQQVTLSCSPISGHRSVSWYQQTPGQGLQFLFEYFSETQRNKGNFPGRFSGRQFSNSRSEMNVSTLELGDSALYLCASSAGQAGANVLTFGAGSRLTVL.

This clone has just a few counts. At one end, the junction sequence differs from germline, possibly due to a read error. The chain carries TRBV7-7 and TRBJ2-5; D is unclear. Germline V gives CDR1 SSHAT, CDR2 FNYEAQ (reference sequence). The CDR3 spans 15 residues. CDR3 nucleotides: TGTGCTAGCAGCCAGATGTTTAGTTTCAAAGAGACCCAGTACTTC. This codes for CASSQMFSFKETQYF.

J is TRBJ2-4 and V is TRBV2; TRBD2 is a possible D gene (6 bases). CDR1 and CDR2 (germline): SNHLY, FYNNEI. This CDR3 has 12 amino acids. The CDR3 protein is CVGGFDKNIQYF. CDR3 DNA sequence: TGTGTGGGGGGATTCGACAAAAACATTCAGTACTTC.

This clone has more than one count but fewer than ten. This chain uses TRBV10-3 with TRBJ2-5; maybe TRBD1 (6 bases). Trimming removed 5 bases at V and 4 bases at J, with 11 bases between. CDR1 is ENHRY and CDR2 is SYGVKD in the germline V gene. The CDR3 spans 13 residues. The DNA for the CDR3 is TGTGCCATCAGTCCCACAGGGTTAGAGACCCAGTACTTC. Translation gives CAISPTGLETQYF.

The chain couples TRBV6-5 to TRBJ2-1; 9 nucleotides align to TRBD2. V lost 2 bases to trimming and J lost 2 bases; unmatched junction nucleotides: 4. The CDR3 loop spans 16 amino acids. In germline, CDR1 is MNHEY, CDR2 SVGAGI. CDR3 coding DNA: TGTGCCAGCAGTTACGTTCGACTAGCGGCCTACAATGAGCAGTTCTTC. Translation: CASSYVRLAAYNEQFF.

With respect to this clone: Other nucleotide sequences in the sample specify the same CDR3. V gene TRBV9 combines with J gene TRBJ2-2, with D unresolved. The germline gives CDR1 SGDLS, CDR2 YYNGEE. This CDR3 is 16 amino acids long. V lost 0 bases and J 6 bases, leaving 15 bases between the germline ends. Here the CDR3 reads CASSVAINSLAGELFF. DNA for the CDR3: TGTGCCAGCAGCGTAGCTATCAATAGCCTGGCCGGGGAGCTGTTTTTT.

V gene TRBV6-5 combines with J gene TRBJ2-7, with TRBD1 matching over 7 bases. Germline loops: CDR1 MNHEY, CDR2 SVGAGI. V shed 6 bases, J shed 3 bases, and the junction held 8 bases outside the gene matches. CDR3 size: 14 residues. The CDR3 nucleotides read TGTGCCAGCAGGACAGGGATGAGTAGCTACGAGCAGTACTTC. Protein sequence: CASRTGMSSYEQYF.

This clone turned up a few times. The chain has TRBV30 and TRBJ2-5, with TRBD1 matching over 8 bases. V shed 0 bases, J shed 7 bases, and the junction held 10 bases outside the gene matches. Germline V lookup: CDR1 GTSNPN, CDR2 SVGIG (reference sequence). This CDR3 is built from 15 residues. This chain's CDR3 is CAWSVQGGPQATQYF. The DNA for the CDR3 is TGTGCCTGGAGTGTACAGGGGGGACCCCAGGCGACCCAGTACTTC.

This chain connects TRBV15 to TRBJ2-7; unclear D gene. Germline assignment: CDR1 LNHNV and CDR2 YYDKDF (reference sequence). V dropped 1 base and J dropped 9 bases, with 10 bases sitting between them. The CDR3 loop spans 12 amino acids. The chain's CDR3 is CATSRGVPGQYF. The CDR3 DNA is TGTGCCACCAGCAGAGGAGTACCTGGGCAGTACTTC. Complete variable domain (other parts from reference TRBV15 and TRBJ2-7): DAMVIQNPRYQVTQFGKPVTLSCSQTLNHNVMYWYQQKSSQAPKLLFHYYDKDFNNEADTPDNFQSRRPNTSFCFLDIRSPGLGDTAMYLCATSRGVPGQYFGPGTRLTVT.

This clone showed up just a few times. This sequence joins TRBV5-1 and TRBJ2-2; 11 positions agree with TRBD2. Germline assignment: CDR1 SGHRS and CDR2 YFSETQ. This CDR3 is built from 17 residues. Unmatched junction bases numbered 8, after V lost 1 base and J lost 6 bases. In nucleotides, the CDR3 is TGCGCCAGCAGCTTGACTCTAGCGGGAGGTTTAGCCGGGGAGCTGTTTTTT. As protein: CASSLTLAGGLAGELFF.

A few counts support this clone. This chain uses TRBV28 with TRBJ2-7; no clear D gene. Trimming cost V 7 bases and J 1 base, with 14 bases left between them. This CDR3 comprises 14 residues. The germline V gene has CDR1 MDHEN and CDR2 SYDVKM. The CDR3 loop reads CASIPPVGSYEQYF. CDR3 bases: TGTGCCAGCATCCCCCCCGTGGGGTCCTACGAGCAGTACTTC.

In this sample, this clone turned up a few times. The chain carries TRBV6-5 and TRBJ1-6; TRBD1 is a possible D gene (6 bases). V gave up 11 bases and J gave up 6 bases, with 11 bases separating them. The CDR3 loop spans 12 amino acids. In germline, CDR1 is MNHEY, CDR2 SVGAGI. CDR3 DNA sequence: TGTGCCTGTGGGGGGGCTAATTCACCCCTCCACTTT. Protein sequence: CACGGANSPLHF.

This clone was detected only a few times. The chain has TRBV30 and TRBJ2-5, with TRBD1 identical over 7 bases. The CDR3 extends over 14 amino acids. The V gene's germline CDR1 is GTSNPN and CDR2 SVGIG (reference sequence). The ends lost 0 bases at V and 4 bases at J; junction bases unmatched: 5. CDR3 region: CAWSVRGGGETQYF. CDR3 coding DNA: TGTGCCTGGAGTGTACGAGGGGGCGGAGAGACCCAGTACTTC.

A few counts support this clone. The CDR3 sequence is CASSVWGAWNTEAFF. In DNA form, the CDR3 reads TGTGCCAGCAGCGTATGGGGGGCGTGGAACACTGAAGCTTTCTTT. The gene calls are TRBV9 and TRBJ1-1; perhaps TRBD1 as D (6 bases). The V end lost 1 base, the J end lost 1 base, and 11 bases lay between the germline ends. In germline, CDR1 is SGDLS, CDR2 YYNGEE. This CDR3 spans 15 amino acids.

The sample holds a few counts of this clone. The J gene is TRBJ2-7, the V gene TRBV2; D possibly corresponds to TRBD1 (5 bases). Trimming removed 5 bases from V and 1 base from J, with 9 bases in between. This CDR3 region has 13 residues. Per germline, CDR1 SNHLY and CDR2 FYNNEI. CDR3 in DNA: TGTGCCAGCAGTACAGGCCGTTCCTACGAGCAGTACTTC. Translation gives CASSTGRSYEQYF.

This clone was counted between two and nine times. The chain has TRBV30 and TRBJ1-1, with 9 bases identical to TRBD1. Germline V CDR1 and CDR2: GTSNPN, SVGIG (reference sequence). This CDR3 comprises 13 residues. V lost 6 bases and J lost 1; bases outside the gene matches: 3. CDR3 sequence: CACDRGKNTEAFF. The CDR3 DNA is TGTGCCTGTGACAGGGGGAAGAACACTGAAGCTTTCTTT.

The rearrangement joins TRBV4-2 to TRBJ2-1; 10 bases fit TRBD2. CDR1 and CDR2 (germline): LGHNA, YNFKEQ. J lost 5 bases, V lost 2 bases, and 6 bases had no gene match. The CDR3 extends over 16 amino acids. The CDR3 protein is CASSQSTSGTHNEQFF. The CDR3 region has the DNA TGTGCCAGCAGCCAAAGCACTAGCGGGACCCACAATGAGCAGTTCTTC.

The genes are TRBV28 and TRBJ1-2, with D maybe TRBD1 (5 bases). CDR3 length equals 13 residues. V was clipped by 5 bases and J by 7 bases, with 14 bases between them. From germline, CDR1 is MDHEN and CDR2 SYDVKM. The CDR3 bases are TGTGCCAGCAGTCAAGTCCAGGGTCTTGGCTACACCTTC. Protein sequence: CASSQVQGLGYTF.

The chain is built from TRBV5-6 and TRBJ2-7; 9 bases map to TRBD2. The CDR3 consists of 16 residues. Looked up from germline, CDR1 is SGHDT and CDR2 is YYEEEE. V lost 4 bases to trimming and J lost 1 base; unmatched junction nucleotides: 9. In DNA, the CDR3 is TGTGCCAGCAGCATTACTAGCGGGCTAAGGTCCTACGAGCAGTACTTC. Translation: CASSITSGLRSYEQYF.